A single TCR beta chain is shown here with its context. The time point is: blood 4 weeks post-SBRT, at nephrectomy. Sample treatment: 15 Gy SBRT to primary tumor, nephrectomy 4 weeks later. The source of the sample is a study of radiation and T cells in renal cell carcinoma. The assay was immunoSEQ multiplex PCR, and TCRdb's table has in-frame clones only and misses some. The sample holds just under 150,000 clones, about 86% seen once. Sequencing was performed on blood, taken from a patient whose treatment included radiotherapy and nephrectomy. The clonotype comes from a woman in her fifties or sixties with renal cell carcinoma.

The CDR3: CASSLSRGYTF. The CDR3 bases are TGTGCCAGCAGCCTCAGCAGGGGCTACACCTTC. The chain carries TRBV11-2 and TRBJ1-2; no reliable D call. V lost 5 bases and J 8 bases, leaving 9 bases between the germline ends. CDR1 SGHAT and CDR2 FQNNGV come from the germline V gene. The CDR3 runs to 11 residues.